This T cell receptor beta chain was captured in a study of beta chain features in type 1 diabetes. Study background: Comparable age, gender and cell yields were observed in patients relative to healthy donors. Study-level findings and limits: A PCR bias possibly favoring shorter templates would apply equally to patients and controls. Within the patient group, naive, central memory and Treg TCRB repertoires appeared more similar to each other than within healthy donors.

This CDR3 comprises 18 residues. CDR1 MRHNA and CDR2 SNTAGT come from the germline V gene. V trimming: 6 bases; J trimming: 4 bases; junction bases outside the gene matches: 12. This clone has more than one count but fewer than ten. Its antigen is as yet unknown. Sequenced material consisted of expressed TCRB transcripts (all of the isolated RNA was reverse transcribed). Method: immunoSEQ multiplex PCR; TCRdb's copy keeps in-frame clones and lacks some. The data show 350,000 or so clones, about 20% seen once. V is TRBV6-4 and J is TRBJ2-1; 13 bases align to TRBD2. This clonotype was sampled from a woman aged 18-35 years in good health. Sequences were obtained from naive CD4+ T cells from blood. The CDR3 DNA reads TGTGCCAGCAGGGGACTAGCGGGGCTACCTTCCCTGTACAATGAGCAGTTCTTC. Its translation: CASRGLAGLPSLYNEQFF.